This T cell receptor (beta chain) was profiled in a study of T cells in Graves' hyperthyroidism and ophthalmopathy (dated by TCRdb to the late 2010s). About the investigation overall: Peripheral blood was collected at initial diagnosis, before any treatment. To identify distinguishing TCR V-J signatures, a discovery cohort of some 99 patients was used, comprising fewer than 45 with Graves' ophthalmopathy and 57 with stable Graves' hyperthyroidism. Whether ophthalmopathy could be predicted prospectively was tested in an independent validation cohort made up of roughly 19 hyperthyroidism patients plus 17 patients who later progressed to ophthalmopathy. The roughly 94 discovery patients were randomly split 7:3 into training and test sets. The study also compared thyroid tissue and blood T-cell repertoires from 5 to 7 Graves' hyperthyroidism patients. After blood sampling, hyperthyroidism patients were treated with methimazole at a starting dose of 30 mg daily, and ophthalmopathy patients were treated with high-dose intravenous methylprednisolone. TCR Vbeta CDR3 sequencing of 135 peripheral blood samples (around 45 ophthalmopathy, 75 to 85 hyperthyroidism and 17 progressor patients) is reported in the paper. What the work shows at the level of the full study, not this receptor alone: During validation, the model predicted progression to ophthalmopathy a median of roughly 7.1 months ahead of onset, with almost 71% sensitivity and 72% to 80% specificity. Most expanded thyroid clonotypes (frequency above 0.001) were also detected in blood, suggesting blood repertoires may reflect thyroid immune responses. In cross-validation, a model built on a 13 V-J signature told ophthalmopathy apart from stable hyperthyroidism with approximately 90% sensitivity and roughly 82% specificity, and in testing the same model reached 80%/75%. Sample size was not statistically predetermined, and blinding of investigators to group allocation was not performed.

The TCR beta CDR3 regions were amplified from the RNA transcripts. For the first round of RT-PCR on the TCR CDR3, the HTBI primer set was used together with the Qiagen OneStep RT-PCR kit. A second multiplex PCR round built the libraries, followed by size selection and purification. Libraries were sequenced paired-end with 100 bp reads on an Illumina HiSeq2000. As for how the authors treated the data: SOAPnuke was used to process the raw data, with reads discarded if the reads contained adapters or uncalled bases, had a mean Phred below 15, or lacked an exact constant-primer or identifier match. High-quality paired reads were merged using COPE v1.2.5, and each unique nucleotide sequence was defined as a clonotype. MiTCR v1.1 was used to align the clonotypes against IMGT TRBV, TRBD and TRBJ reference segments. The analysis was restricted to V-J combinations with a frequency above 0.0001, which together covered 99.2% of the repertoires. A TCS score was defined as the ratio of F50 (clonal expansion) to E x V (chaos), with BLOSUM62-based TCRdist applied between CDR3 peptides within each V-J. Welch's t-statistics and random forest reduced roughly 500 V-J features to about 12, which were used in a naive Bayes classifier (R e1071). The Morisita-Horn index was used to measure how similar the thyroid and blood repertoires were. TCRdb's own reprocessing of the public reads used fastp at Q25 and MiXCR and kept productive beta chains. Entries that share a CDR3 protein sequence are merged under the most common genes and DNA. TCRdb assigned the V and J calls; the authors' analysis was not used. The sample has roughly 710,000 distinct CDR3 sequences on record, roughly a third of them singletons. The top ten clonotypes cover about a third of the sample.

Between the V and J ends, shortened by 0 bases and 4 bases respectively, the junction contains 7 bases. The germline V gene specifies SQVTM as CDR1 and ANQGSEA as CDR2. Spanning cysteine to phenylalanine, the CDR3 consists of 12 amino acids. The CDR3 DNA has 36 bases and is translated from base 1. A patient counted as having stable Graves' hyperthyroidism if no progression to ophthalmopathy occurred over 18 months of follow-up. The hyperthyroidism patients were between 18 and 65 years old and newly diagnosed, with a disease duration of less than 2 months. Any patient with an uncontrolled infection, another autoimmune disease, pregnancy or lactation was excluded. Diagnoses were based on clinical symptoms, serum thyroxine and TRAb, thyroid ultrasound and orbital computed tomography. Ficoll-Paque density gradient centrifugation was used to isolate PBMCs from about 10 ml of fresh peripheral blood. Trizol reagent was used to extract total RNA, and RNA quality was then checked on an Agilent 2100 Bioanalyzer.

Ten or more counts support this clonotype. This clone's antigen is unknown. Per-base quality was not reported, and no clone a single base away is much larger than it. The material sequenced was blood. The chain is encoded by TRBV29-1 joined to TRBJ2-7; the D gene is not confidently resolved. The receptor's source is a middle-aged woman with Graves' hyperthyroidism. Read as DNA, the sequence is TGCAGCGTTGAAGATCTGGGATACGAGCAGTACTTC. This encodes CSVEDLGYEQYF.